These T cell receptor beta chains were read from a single sample in a study of blood T cell repertoires in COVID-19. Assay used: immunoSEQ multiplex PCR; TCRdb lists only in-frame clones, some missing. The data hold 200,000 to 250,000 clones, with more than 70% observed a single time. Sample: PBMCs or T cells enriched from blood (not recorded which). These receptors were collected from a woman in her forties or fifties who had recovered from COVID-19. The CDR3 runs from the conserved cysteine through the conserved F or W.

v_gene	CDR3aa
TRBV7-2	CASSPDSSGNTIYF
TRBV23-1	CASIKAFF
TRBV28	CASSFSTGLGYGYTF
TRBV6-4	CASRGLETDTQYF
TRBV27	CASSPGGTSVYEQYF
TRBV7-2	CASSFAGGSSYEQYF
TRBV2	CASGSGTDGELFF
TRBV20-1	CSARSYEQYF
TRBV11-2	CASSLLASSTAYGYTF
TRBV2	CASSEITGGIQPQHF
TRBV9	CASSGQEDTIYF
TRBV19	CASSARDGGFEAFF
TRBV4-2	CASSQDRLARVPTGELFF
TRBV7-6	CASSLDAGGLSIEQFF
TRBV7-8	CASSFGTYYEQYF
TRBV7-2	CASSLGSGYAYEQYF
TRBV6-4	CASSPDRGPYNEQFF
TRBV24-1	CATSDFPRSYGYTF
TRBV4-3	CASSQVTGIKDGYTF
TRBV7-6	CASSLGLAGVTDTQYF
TRBV11-2	CASSFVNTGELFF
TRBV18	CASSPPQGAGGYTF
TRBV4-1	CASRRTSGVSYNEQFF
TRBV4-1	CASSQGRSGGAWETQYF
TRBV5-5	CASSLGGGASTDQPQHF
TRBV19	CASSVYQGDQPQHF
TRBV18	CASSPDLEETQYF
TRBV19	CASTKMPGQGVEGYTF
TRBV5-1	CASRISGTGVNTEAFF
TRBV4-1	CASSQDQASPLHF
TRBV9	CASSVTLAGGPEDTQYF
TRBV30	CAWSTSVGGGNQPQHF
TRBV5-1	CASSPAGASYSGNTEAFF
TRBV19	CASSIFDDPSEAYEQYF
TRBV19	CASGDSGRYTDTQYF
TRBV6-2/TRBV6-3	CASSYSTGPYGYTF
TRBV6-5	CALRLTGSYNEQFF
TRBV2	CASSEQGYEQFF
TRBV19	CASSIAGANQGYTF
TRBV10-3	CAISPGTSGGLSTDTQYF
TRBV19	CASKGLASNTGELFF
TRBV19	CASSIRGNTEAFF
TRBV29-1	CSVSAGAVTDTQYF
TRBV5-3	CARSSNRDRASICYTF
TRBV7-9	CASQGQLNEKLFF